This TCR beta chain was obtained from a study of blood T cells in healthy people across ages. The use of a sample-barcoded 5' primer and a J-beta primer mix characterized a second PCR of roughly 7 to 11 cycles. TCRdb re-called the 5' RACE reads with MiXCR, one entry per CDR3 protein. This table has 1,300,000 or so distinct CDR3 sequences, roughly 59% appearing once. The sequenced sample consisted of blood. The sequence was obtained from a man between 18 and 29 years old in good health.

The CDR3 protein is CSVEPWTGGNEQYF. The CDR3 DNA is TGCAGCGTTGAACCTTGGACAGGGGGCAATGAGCAGTACTTC. The rearrangement uses TRBV29-1 and TRBJ2-1, with 11 bases that match TRBD1. The assigned J gene may be wrong: the sequence end matches TRBJ2-7 better. The CDR3 totals 14 residues. The germline V gene encodes CDR1 SQVTM and CDR2 ANQGSEA.